This T cell receptor beta chain was profiled in a study of beta chain features in type 1 diabetes. Study overall: There was similarity between patients and healthy donors in age, gender and cell yields. Across the samples, roughly 98 million sorted cells were examined in total.

Each sorted population was over 95% pure. This clone appeared a few times. The antigen remains unidentified. Reverse transcribing all isolated RNA meant expressed TCRB transcripts were sequenced. Generated by immunoSEQ multiplex PCR, the TCRdb table keeps only in-frame clones and is missing some. The sample holds under 200,000 clones, approximately 8.4% seen once. Study findings and constraints: Type 1 diabetes patients had VDJ junctions that carried fewer insertions and more deletions.

CDR3 length: 16 residues. V lost 5 bases to trimming and J lost 7 bases; unmatched junction nucleotides: 9. Looked up from germline, CDR1 is SGHTA and CDR2 is FQGNSA. Sequencing was done on a sample of central memory CD4+ T cells from blood. The chain links TRBV7-2 to TRBJ2-2; 11 bases fit TRBD2. This TCR came from a young woman in good health. Written as DNA, the CDR3 is TGTGCCAGCAGCCCACTAACTAGCGGGAGAAACGGGGAGCTGTTTTTT. Its translation is CASSPLTSGRNGELFF.